Listed below are T cell receptor beta chains from one sample, sequenced in a study of control samples from healthy donors and cancer patients. Profiling relied on immunoSEQ multiplex PCR, and the TCRdb table lists in-frame clones only, not all of them. The table includes 150,000 to 200,000 clones, roughly 88% detected once. Sequencing input: blood. The receptors were sampled from a woman in her 30s in good health. CDR3s include the opening cysteine and the closing phenylalanine or tryptophan. The order of the fields is CDR3 length, clone size, V gene, D gene, J gene, CDR3 protein, CDR3 DNA. D genes are given only for firm matches. The size of a clone is reported for some rows only, either as once, few or many, or as a class for expanded clones.

>15|-|TRBV19|-|TRBJ1-4
CASTGGGSANEKLFF
TGTGCCAGTACCGGGGGGGGATCGGCTAATGAAAAACTGTTTTTT
>13|-|TRBV9|TRBD1|TRBJ2-7
CASSEGTGDEQYF
TGTGCCAGCAGCGAAGGGACAGGGGACGAGCAGTACTTC
>15|-|TRBV11-2|-|TRBJ2-3
CASSRRGASTDTQYF
TGTGCCAGCAGCCGACGGGGGGCTAGCACAGATACGCAGTATTTT
>14|-|TRBV28|-|TRBJ2-5
CASSPRVREETQYF
TGTGCCAGCAGTCCCCGGGTTAGGGAGGAGACCCAGTACTTC
>11|few|TRBV5-1|-|TRBJ1-1
CASRRETEAFF
TGCGCCAGCAGAAGGGAGACTGAAGCTTTCTTT
>14|-|TRBV5-6|-|TRBJ1-1
CASSGAAGNTEAFF
TGTGCCAGCAGCGGGGCAGCTGGGAACACTGAAGCTTTCTTT
>16|-|TRBV2|-|TRBJ2-7
CASSERSGPKTYEQYF
TGTGCCAGCAGTGAGAGGTCAGGGCCCAAGACCTACGAGCAGTACTTC
>14|-|TRBV19|-|TRBJ2-3
CASNRGGATDTQYF
TGTGCCAGCAATAGGGGGGGGGCCACAGATACGCAGTATTTT
>15|few|TRBV30|-|TRBJ2-1
CAWKVVSLQRNEQFF
TGTGCCTGGAAGGTTGTCAGCCTTCAAAGAAATGAGCAGTTCTTC
>17|-|TRBV10-3|TRBD2|TRBJ2-6
CASQRAGTNSGANVLTF
TGTGCCTCGCAAAGAGCGGGGACCAACTCTGGGGCCAACGTCCTGACTTTC
>14|-|TRBV6-5|TRBD1|TRBJ1-2
CASRQDRAVSGYTF
TGTGCCAGCAGACAAGACAGGGCGGTGAGTGGCTACACCTTC
>13|-|TRBV7-8|-|TRBJ1-2
CASSLGQLYGYTF
TGTGCCAGCAGTTTAGGACAGCTCTATGGCTACACCTTC
>15|-|TRBV9|-|TRBJ1-2
CASSVWADPDYGYTF
TGTGCCAGCAGCGTATGGGCAGACCCCGACTATGGCTACACCTTC
>11|-|TRBV29-1|-|TRBJ1-1
CSGRANTEAFF
TGCAGCGGACGTGCGAACACTGAAGCTTTCTTT
>14|-|TRBV6-5|-|TRBJ2-7
CASSLRTDTYEQYF
TGTGCCAGCAGTTTACGGACAGACACCTACGAGCAGTACTTC
>13|-|TRBV7-9|-|TRBJ1-2
CASSLAKSYGYTF
TGTGCCAGCAGCTTAGCGAAGAGTTATGGCTACACCTTC
>14|once|TRBV27|TRBD1|TRBJ1-1
CASSLRGRGSEAFF
TGTGCCAGCAGTTTGAGGGGGCGCGGGTCTGAAGCTTTCTTT
>15|once|TRBV19|TRBD2|TRBJ2-1
CASSLGAGGLNEQFF
TGTGCCAGTAGCCTCGGAGCGGGAGGACTCAATGAGCAGTTCTTC
>15|-|TRBV11-2|-|TRBJ2-7
CASSLDAGSAYEQYF
TGTGCCAGCAGCTTAGATGCGGGCTCGGCCTACGAGCAGTACTTC
>14|-|TRBV23-1|-|TRBJ2-5
CASSQSDFQETQYF
TGCGCCAGCAGTCAATCGGACTTCCAAGAGACCCAGTACTTC
>15|-|TRBV6-4|-|TRBJ2-1
CASSSSATPGNEQFF
TGTGCCAGCAGTTCCTCAGCGACCCCTGGGAATGAGCAGTTCTTC
>15|-|TRBV27|TRBD2|TRBJ2-5
CASSGTSGNIETQYF
TGTGCCAGCAGCGGGACTAGCGGGAATATAGAGACCCAGTACTTC
>13|-|TRBV12-3/TRBV12-4|-|TRBJ1-1
CASSPTLFTEAFF
TGTGCCAGCAGCCCCACACTGTTTACTGAAGCTTTCTTT
>16|few|TRBV9|-|TRBJ2-1
CASSTRLGLARNEQFF
TGTGCCAGCAGCACCCGTCTTGGGCTAGCGAGAAATGAGCAGTTCTTC
>14|-|TRBV6-1|-|TRBJ2-7
CASSEVGPYYEQYF
TGTGCCAGCAGTGAAGTGGGGCCCTACTACGAGCAGTACTTC